These 6 T cell receptor beta chains share one sample of origin, sequenced in a study of a mutant IDH1 vaccine in newly diagnosed glioma. The time point denotes: week 5, during vaccination. What each vaccine dose contained was 300 ug of mutant IDH1 20-mer peptide, accompanied by topical imiquimod. Profiled with immunoSEQ multiplex PCR; TCRdb holds only in-frame clones, not every one. The table includes over 55,000 clones, 82% detected once. The antigens these receptors bind are not known. The sample here was PBMCs, taken from a glioma patient whose treatment included an IDH1 peptide vaccine. The receptors stem from a woman younger than 30 with glioma. Some clones in this sample may be carry-over from other donors' samples.

This clone has only one observation. The chain has TRBV5-1 and TRBJ2-3; 9 bases line up with TRBD1. This CDR3 spans 16 amino acids. V was pared by 0 bases and J by 4 bases, with 6 bases of the junction left unmatched. Germline V gene sequence: CDR1 SGHRS, CDR2 YFSETQ. CDR3 sequence: CASSLVGTGFADTQYF. DNA for the CDR3: TGCGCCAGCAGCTTGGTAGGGACAGGGTTTGCAGATACGCAGTATTTT.

The chain combines TRBV6-1 with TRBJ1-5, with a tentative D call TRBD1 (6 bases). Trimming removed 8 bases at V and 3 bases at J, with 14 bases between. This CDR3 is built from 14 residues. Germline values: CDR1 MNHNS, CDR2 SASEGT. CDR3 protein: CASVLTGHNQPQHF. The DNA for the CDR3 is TGTGCCAGCGTGTTAACAGGGCACAATCAGCCCCAGCATTTT.

The V and J genes are TRBV9 and TRBJ1-4; 9 bases fit TRBD1. Unmatched junction bases numbered 8, after V lost 3 bases and J lost 14 bases. Per germline, CDR1 SGDLS and CDR2 YYNGEE. The CDR3 extends over 13 amino acids. This CDR3 is CASSAGTGRLLFF. The CDR3 bases are TGTGCCAGCAGCGCCGGGACAGGGAGGCTCCTGTTTTTT.

The CDR3, as DNA: TGTGCCAGCAGTGAAGGGAGCCTTCTCCTGAAGGACTACGAGCAGTACTTC. Translated, it gives CASSEGSLLLKDYEQYF. The genes are TRBV6-1 and TRBJ2-7; D remains ambiguous. Trimming took off 1 base at V and 3 bases at J, with 19 bases between the two ends. The germline V gene encodes CDR1 MNHNS and CDR2 SASEGT. The CDR3 consists of 17 residues.

The chain carries TRBV4-1 and TRBJ1-1; maybe TRBD1 (5 bases). The CDR3 contains 14 residues. Looked up from germline, CDR1 is MGHRA and CDR2 is YSYEKL. V dropped 6 bases and J dropped 2 bases, with 13 bases sitting between them. The CDR3 nucleotides read TGCGCCAGCAGGGGACTTCTGAAAAACACTGAAGCTTTCTTT. It translates to CASRGLLKNTEAFF.

The chain is built from TRBV4-3 and TRBJ2-1, with TRBD1 matching over 9 bases. Germline trimming cut 0 bases from V and 4 bases from J; bases unmatched to any gene: 4. CDR1 is LGHNA and CDR2 is YSLEER in the germline V gene. This CDR3 region has 16 residues. CDR3 nucleotide sequence: TGCGCCAGCAGCCAAGATGTGGGACAGGGTTACAATGAGCAGTTCTTC. Its translation is CASSQDVGQGYNEQFF.